This T cell receptor (beta chain) comes out of a study of blood T cell repertoires in COVID-19. Study-level background: Italy, Spain and the United States were the sources of the convalescent and acute COVID-19 samples. The cDNA or gDNA used as material had been derived from T cells, B-cell-depleted T cells, or PBMCs.

Under the authors' procedure: The authors estimated nucleated cell counts from reference gene primer amplification. Clones were sequenced by immunoSEQ multiplex PCR, and TCRdb holds only the in-frame ones, with some missing. The V and J calls and clone size come from that table; D and trimming were worked out from the DNA. This repertoire shows nearly 110,000 clones, about two thirds found once; its top ten account for around 0.92%. In its sample, this clone was seen a few times. Germline V CDR1 and CDR2: LGHDT, YNNKEL (reference sequence). The CDR3 runs 17 residues. After removal of 4 bases from V and 2 bases from J, the junction contained 7 bases not matched to a gene.

The TCR originated in a human donor with acute or convalescent COVID-19. The donor label of this sample is uncertain. The sample was peripheral blood. This chain joins TRBV3-1 (or the pseudogene TRBV3-2) and TRBJ2-3; 12 positions agree with TRBD2. Written as DNA, the CDR3 is TGTGCCAGCAGCCGGAGAACTAGCGGGGGGTTCACAGATACGCAGTATTTT. Its translation is CASSRRTSGGFTDTQYF.